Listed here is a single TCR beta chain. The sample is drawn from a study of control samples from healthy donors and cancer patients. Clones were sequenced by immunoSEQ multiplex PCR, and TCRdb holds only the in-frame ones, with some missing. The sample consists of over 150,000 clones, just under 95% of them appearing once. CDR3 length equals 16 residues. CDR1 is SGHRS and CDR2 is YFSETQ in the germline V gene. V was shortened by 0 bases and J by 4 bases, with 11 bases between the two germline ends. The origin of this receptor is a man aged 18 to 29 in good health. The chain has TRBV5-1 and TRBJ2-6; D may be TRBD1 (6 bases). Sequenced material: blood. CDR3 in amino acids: CASSLGAGEGANVLTF. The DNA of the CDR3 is TGCGCCAGCAGCTTGGGGGCAGGGGAAGGGGCCAACGTCCTGACTTTC.